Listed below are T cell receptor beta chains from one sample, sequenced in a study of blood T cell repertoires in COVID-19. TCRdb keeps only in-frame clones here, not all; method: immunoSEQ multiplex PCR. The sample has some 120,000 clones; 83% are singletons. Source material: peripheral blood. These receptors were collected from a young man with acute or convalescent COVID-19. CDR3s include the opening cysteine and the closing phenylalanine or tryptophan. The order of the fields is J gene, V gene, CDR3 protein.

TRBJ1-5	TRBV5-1	CASAQSTNQPQHF
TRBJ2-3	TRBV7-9	CASSRLADTQYF
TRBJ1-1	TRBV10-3	CAISDPGGAFF
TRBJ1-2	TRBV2	CASSEGQGSSGGYTF
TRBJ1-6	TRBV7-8	CASSLGQRNSPLHF
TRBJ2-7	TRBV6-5	CASSPLAGGAYEQYF
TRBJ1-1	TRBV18	CASSPVIKNTEAFF
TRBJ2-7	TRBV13	CASSPGLAASYEQYF
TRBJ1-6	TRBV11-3	CASSSTPDSPLHF
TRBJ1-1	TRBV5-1	CASEIGGVDTEAFF
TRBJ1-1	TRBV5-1	CASSFGERNTEAFF
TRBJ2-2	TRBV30	CAWSRVRSGELFF
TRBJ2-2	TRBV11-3	CASSLGGKNTGELFF
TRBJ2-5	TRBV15	CATSREDRVLETQYF